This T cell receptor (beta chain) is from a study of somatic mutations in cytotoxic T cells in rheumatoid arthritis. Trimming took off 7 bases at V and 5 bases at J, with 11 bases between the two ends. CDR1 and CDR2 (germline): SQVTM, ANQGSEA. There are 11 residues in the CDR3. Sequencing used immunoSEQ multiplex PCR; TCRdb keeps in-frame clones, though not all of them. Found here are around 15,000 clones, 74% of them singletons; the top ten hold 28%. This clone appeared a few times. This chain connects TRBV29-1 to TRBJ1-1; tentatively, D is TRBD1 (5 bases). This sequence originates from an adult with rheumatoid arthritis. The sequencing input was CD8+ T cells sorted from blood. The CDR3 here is CSGYGGTEAFF. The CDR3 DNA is TGCAGCGGTTATGGGGGGACTGAAGCTTTCTTT.